This T cell receptor beta chain stems from a study of patients and donors after allogeneic stem cell transplantation (dated by TCRdb to 2020 to 2022). The library was built by means of RT-PCR. Sequencing was performed on a NextSeq 550. TCRdb trimmed public reads at Q25 via fastp, called clones via MiXCR and kept in-frame beta chains. Each CDR3 protein gets just one entry, which takes the most common genes and DNA from the rows behind it. The sample table holds 920,000 or so distinct CDR3 sequences, of which more than 15% were seen once. The ten largest make up approximately 5.9% of the sample. Trimmed from V: 4 bases; trimmed from J: 5 bases; junction bases lacking a gene match: 13. Inclusive of the bounding cysteine and phenylalanine, the CDR3 is 19 residues long. Only CDR3 DNA is held: 57 bases, read in frame from base 1. The germline V gene sets CDR1 to SGHDN and CDR2 to FVKESK. This clonotype occurred once. It has no known antigen specificity. The input lacks base qualities; no much larger clone sits a single base away. A lone read offers only weak evidence.

The receptor was isolated from a human donor who was either an allogeneic HSCT recipient or a stem cell or donor lymphocyte infusion donor (not recorded which). It is not recorded whose cells these are; they may come from a transplant donor. The rearranged chain carries TRBV14 and TRBJ2-1; 14 junctional bases match TRBD2. The sample taken for sequencing was blood, either unsorted or a sorted T cell fraction (not recorded which). DNA sequence: TGTGCCAGCAGCCCCAGAAAGACTAGCGGGAGGGCCAGTCACAATGAGCAGTTCTTC. This translates into CASSPRKTSGRASHNEQFF. Extended through the reference TRBV14 and TRBJ2-1 proteins, this CDR3 yields the full variable domain: EAGVTQFPSHSVIEKGQTVTLRCDPISGHDNLYWYRRVMGKEIKFLLHFVKESKQDESGMPNNRFLAERTGGTYSTLKVQPAELEDSGVYFCASSPRKTSGRASHNEQFFGPGTRLTVL.